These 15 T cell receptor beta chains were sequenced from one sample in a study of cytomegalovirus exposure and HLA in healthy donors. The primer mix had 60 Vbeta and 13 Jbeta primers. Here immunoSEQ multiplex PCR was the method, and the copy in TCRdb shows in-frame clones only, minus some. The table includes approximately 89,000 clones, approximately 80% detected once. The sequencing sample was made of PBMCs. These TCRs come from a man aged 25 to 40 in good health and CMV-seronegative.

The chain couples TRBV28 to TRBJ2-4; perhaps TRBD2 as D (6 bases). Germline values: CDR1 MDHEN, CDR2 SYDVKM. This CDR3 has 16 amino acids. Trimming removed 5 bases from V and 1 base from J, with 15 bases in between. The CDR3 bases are TGTGCCAGCAGTACGTGGACTGGGGGGGCCAAAAACATTCAGTACTTC. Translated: CASSTWTGGAKNIQYF.

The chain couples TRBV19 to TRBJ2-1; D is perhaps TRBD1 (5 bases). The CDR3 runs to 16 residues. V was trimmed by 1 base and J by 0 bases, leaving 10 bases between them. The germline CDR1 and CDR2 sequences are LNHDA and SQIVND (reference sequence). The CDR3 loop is CASSIVAGNSYNEQFF. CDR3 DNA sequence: TGTGCCAGTAGTATAGTGGCAGGGAACTCCTACAATGAGCAGTTCTTC. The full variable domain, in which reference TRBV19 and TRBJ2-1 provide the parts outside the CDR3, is DGGITQSPKYLFRKEGQNVTLSCEQNLNHDAMYWYRQDPGQGLRLIYYSQIVNDFQKGDIAEGYSVSREKKESFPLTVTSAQKNPTAFYLCASSIVAGNSYNEQFFGPGTRLTVL.

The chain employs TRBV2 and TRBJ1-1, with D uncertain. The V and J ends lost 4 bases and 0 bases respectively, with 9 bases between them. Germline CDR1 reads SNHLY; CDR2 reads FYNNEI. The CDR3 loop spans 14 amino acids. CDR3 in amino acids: CASSVGNMNTEAFF. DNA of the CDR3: TGTGCCAGCAGTGTGGGCAATATGAACACTGAAGCTTTCTTT.

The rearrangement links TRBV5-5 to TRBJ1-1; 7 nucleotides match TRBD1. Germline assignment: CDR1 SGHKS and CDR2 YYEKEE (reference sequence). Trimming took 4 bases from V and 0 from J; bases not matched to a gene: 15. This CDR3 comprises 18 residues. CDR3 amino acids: CASSRVRQGVAMNTEAFF. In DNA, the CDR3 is TGTGCCAGCAGCAGGGTCCGACAGGGAGTCGCAATGAACACTGAAGCTTTCTTT. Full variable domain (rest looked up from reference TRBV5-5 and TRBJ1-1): DAGVTQSPTHLIKTRGQQVTLRCSPISGHKSVSWYQQVLGQGPQFIFQYYEKEERGRGNFPDRFSARQFPNYSSELNVNALLLGDSALYLCASSRVRQGVAMNTEAFFGQGTRLTVV.

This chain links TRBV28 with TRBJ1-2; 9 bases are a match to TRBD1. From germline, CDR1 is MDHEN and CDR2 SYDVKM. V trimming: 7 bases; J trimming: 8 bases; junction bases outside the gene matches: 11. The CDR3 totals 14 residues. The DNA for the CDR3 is TGTGCCAGCATTCTGTCCGGGACAGGGCGGGGCTACACCTTC. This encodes CASILSGTGRGYTF.

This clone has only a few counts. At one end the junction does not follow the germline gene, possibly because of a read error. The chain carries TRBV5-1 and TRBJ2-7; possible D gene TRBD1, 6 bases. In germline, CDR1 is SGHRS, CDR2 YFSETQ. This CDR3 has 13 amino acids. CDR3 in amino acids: CSSKWDKAYEQYF. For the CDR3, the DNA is TGCTCCAGCAAGTGGGACAAGGCCTACGAGCAGTACTTC.

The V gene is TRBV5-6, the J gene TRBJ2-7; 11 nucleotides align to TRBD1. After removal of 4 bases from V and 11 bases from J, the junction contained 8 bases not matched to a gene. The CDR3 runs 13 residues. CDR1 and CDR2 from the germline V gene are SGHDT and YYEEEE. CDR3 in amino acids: CASSPKGQGEKYF. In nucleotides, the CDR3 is TGTGCCAGCAGCCCAAAGGGACAGGGGGAAAAGTACTTC. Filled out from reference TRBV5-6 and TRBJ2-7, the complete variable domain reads DAGVTQSPTHLIKTRGQQVTLRCSPKSGHDTVSWYQQALGQGPQFIFQYYEEEERQRGNFPDRFSGHQFPNYSSELNVNALLLGDSALYLCASSPKGQGEKYFGPGTRLTVT.

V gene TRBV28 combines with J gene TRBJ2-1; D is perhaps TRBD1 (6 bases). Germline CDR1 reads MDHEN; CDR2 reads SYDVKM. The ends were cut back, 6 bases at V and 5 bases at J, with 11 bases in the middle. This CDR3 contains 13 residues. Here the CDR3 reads CASSNGQNNEQFF. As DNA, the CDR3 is TGTGCCAGCAGCAACGGACAGAACAATGAGCAGTTCTTC. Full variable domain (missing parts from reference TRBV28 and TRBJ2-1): DVKVTQSSRYLVKRTGEKVFLECVQDMDHENMFWYRQDPGLGLRLIYFSYDVKMKEKGDIPEGYSVSREKKERFSLILESASTNQTSMYLCASSNGQNNEQFFGPGTRLTVL.

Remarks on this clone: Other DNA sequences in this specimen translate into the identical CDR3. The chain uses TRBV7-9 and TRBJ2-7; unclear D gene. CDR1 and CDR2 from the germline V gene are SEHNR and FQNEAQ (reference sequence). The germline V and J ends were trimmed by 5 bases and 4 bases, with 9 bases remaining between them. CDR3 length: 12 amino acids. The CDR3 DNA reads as TGTGCCAGCAGCCCAACGGGTTACGAGCAGTACTTC. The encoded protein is CASSPTGYEQYF.

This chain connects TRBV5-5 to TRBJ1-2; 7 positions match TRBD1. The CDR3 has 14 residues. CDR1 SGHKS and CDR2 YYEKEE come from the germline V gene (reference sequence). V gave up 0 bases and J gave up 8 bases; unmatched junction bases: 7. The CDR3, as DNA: TGTGCCAGCAGCTTGGTCCAGGGGGGACGGGGCTACACCTTC. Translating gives CASSLVQGGRGYTF.

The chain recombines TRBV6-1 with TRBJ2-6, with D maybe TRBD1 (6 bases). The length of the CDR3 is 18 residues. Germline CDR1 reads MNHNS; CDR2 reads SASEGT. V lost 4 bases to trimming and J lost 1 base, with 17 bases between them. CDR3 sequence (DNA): TGTGCCAGCAGTGCAACCCTGCAACAGGGTTCTGGGGCCAACGTCCTGACTTTC. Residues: CASSATLQQGSGANVLTF.

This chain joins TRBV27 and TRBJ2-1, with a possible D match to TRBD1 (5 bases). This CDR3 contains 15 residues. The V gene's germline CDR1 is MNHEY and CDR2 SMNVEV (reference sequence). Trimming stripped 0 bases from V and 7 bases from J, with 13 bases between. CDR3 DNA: TGTGCCAGCAGTTTATCCAAGTTAGGGGATAATGAGCAGTTCTTC. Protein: CASSLSKLGDNEQFF.

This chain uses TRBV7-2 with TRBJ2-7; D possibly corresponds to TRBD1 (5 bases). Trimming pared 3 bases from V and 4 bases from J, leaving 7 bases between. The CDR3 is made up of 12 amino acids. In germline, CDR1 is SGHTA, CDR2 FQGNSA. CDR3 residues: CASSFDRYEQYF. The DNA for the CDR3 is TGTGCCAGCAGCTTCGACAGATACGAGCAGTACTTC.

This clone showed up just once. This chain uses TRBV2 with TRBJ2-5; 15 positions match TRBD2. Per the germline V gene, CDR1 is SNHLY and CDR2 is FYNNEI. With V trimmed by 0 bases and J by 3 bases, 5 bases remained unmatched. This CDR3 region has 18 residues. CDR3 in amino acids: CASSEALGLAGGKETQYF. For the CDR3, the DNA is TGTGCCAGCAGTGAAGCGCTGGGACTAGCGGGGGGAAAAGAGACCCAGTACTTC.

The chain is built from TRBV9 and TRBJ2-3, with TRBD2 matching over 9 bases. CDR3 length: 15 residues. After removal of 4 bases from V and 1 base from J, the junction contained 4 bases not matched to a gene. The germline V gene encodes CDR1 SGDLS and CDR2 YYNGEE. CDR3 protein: CASSPRLAGTDTQYF. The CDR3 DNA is TGTGCCAGCAGCCCAAGACTAGCGGGCACAGATACGCAGTATTTT.